The clone carrying this TCR beta chain was detected once. Its antigen remains unknown. Clones were read by immunoSEQ multiplex PCR, and TCRdb kept only the in-frame ones, dropping some. This sample has roughly 4,600 clones, with roughly three quarters found just once. This specimen comes from a study of immune evolution from preneoplasia to lung adenocarcinoma. Whole-study results and caveats: Top clone share appeared to fall from AAH through AIS, MIA, adenocarcinoma.

This CDR3 region has 15 residues. CDR1 is SGDLS, CDR2 YYNGEE, per germline. Trimming took 3 bases from V and 3 from J, leaving 15 bases between them. The chain employs TRBV9 and TRBJ2-5; D might be TRBD2 (7 bases). The sample comprised FFPE adjacent normal lung tissue. The origin of this receptor is a donor older than 65 with lung adenocarcinoma. In DNA form, the CDR3 reads TGTGCCAGCAGCGCTCGGGGGGCCAAAAAAGAGACCCAGTACTTC. This gives the protein CASSARGAKKETQYF.